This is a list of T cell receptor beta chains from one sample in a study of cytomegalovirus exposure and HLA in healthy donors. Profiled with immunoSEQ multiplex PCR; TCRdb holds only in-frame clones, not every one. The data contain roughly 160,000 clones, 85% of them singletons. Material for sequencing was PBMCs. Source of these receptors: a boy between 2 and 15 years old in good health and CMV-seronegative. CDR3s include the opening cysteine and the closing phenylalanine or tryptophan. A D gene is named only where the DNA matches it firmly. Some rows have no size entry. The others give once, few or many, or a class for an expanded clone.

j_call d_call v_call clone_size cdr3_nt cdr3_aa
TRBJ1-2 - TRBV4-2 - TGTGCCAGCAGCCACACCTTCCGCTACCTTAACTATGGCTACACCTTC CASSHTFRYLNYGYTF
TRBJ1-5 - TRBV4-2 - TGTGCCAGCAGCCAAGAGGGGAGGGCCGATCAGCCCCAGCATTTT CASSQEGRADQPQHF
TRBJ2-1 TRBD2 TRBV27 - TGTGCCAGCAGTTTTTTGGTGAGCGGGAGATACAATGAGCAGTTCTTC CASSFLVSGRYNEQFF
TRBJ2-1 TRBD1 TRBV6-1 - TGTGCCAGCAGTGAAAACAGGGGGAATGAGCAGTTCTTC CASSENRGNEQFF
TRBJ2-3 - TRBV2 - TGTGCCAGCAGTTCTCCGGGGTCTCGGGGCACAGATACGCAGTATTTT CASSSPGSRGTDTQYF
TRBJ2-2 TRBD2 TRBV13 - TGTGCCAGCAGCGTCGGACTAGCGGGGGGGCGGAACGGGGAGCTGTTTTTT CASSVGLAGGRNGELFF
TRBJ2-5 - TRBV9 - TGTGCCAGCAGCCCACGGGACACCGGAGCCCAGTACTTC CASSPRDTGAQYF
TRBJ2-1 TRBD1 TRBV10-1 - TGCGCCAGCATGACAGGGAACTACAATGAGCAGTTCTTC CASMTGNYNEQFF
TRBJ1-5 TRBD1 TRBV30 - TGTGCCTGGAGTCCCGGACAGGGGTGGCAGCCCCAGCATTTT CAWSPGQGWQPQHF
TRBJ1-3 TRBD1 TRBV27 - TGTGCCAGCAGTCCGGGACAGACATCAAAGACCATATATTTT CASSPGQTSKTIYF
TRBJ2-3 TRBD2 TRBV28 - TGTGCCAGCAGTTTTGGGACTAGAGGTACAGATACGCAGTATTTT CASSFGTRGTDTQYF
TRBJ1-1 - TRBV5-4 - TGTGCCAGCAGCTTGGCAGGTGCCGTCCCAGCCGCTTTCTTT CASSLAGAVPAAFF
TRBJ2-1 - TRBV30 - TGTGCCTGGAGTGTGGGCATCCTGAATTACAGGGATTGGTTCTTC CAWSVGILNYRDWFF
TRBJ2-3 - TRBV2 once TGTGCCAGCGCGCTTCCCCCAGATACGCAGTATTTT CASALPPDTQYF
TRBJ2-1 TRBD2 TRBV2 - TGTGCCAGCAGTGAAACTAGCGGGGGGACCAATGAGCAGTTCTTC CASSETSGGTNEQFF
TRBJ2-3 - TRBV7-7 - TGTGCCAGCAGCTTAGGATGGGGGGGCTCAACAGATACGCAGTATTTT CASSLGWGGSTDTQYF
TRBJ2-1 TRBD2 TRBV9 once TGTGCCAGCAGCGTAGTTGGACTAGTATCCAATGAGCAGTTCTTC CASSVVGLVSNEQFF
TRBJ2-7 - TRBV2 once TGTGCCAGCAGCCCCGCCTACGAGCAGTACTTC CASSPAYEQYF
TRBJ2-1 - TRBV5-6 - TGTGCCAGCAGCTTAACACCAAATGAGCAGTTCTTC CASSLTPNEQFF
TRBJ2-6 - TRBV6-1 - TGTGCCAGCAGTGACACAGGACACTCTGGGGCCAACGTCCTGACTTTC CASSDTGHSGANVLTF
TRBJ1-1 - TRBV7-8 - TGTGCCAGCAGCCAACGCTGGACAGCCAACACTGAAGCTTTCTTT CASSQRWTANTEAFF
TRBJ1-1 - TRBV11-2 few TGTGCCAGCAGCTACCTTACAGGTCAGAACACTGAAGCTTTCTTT CASSYLTGQNTEAFF
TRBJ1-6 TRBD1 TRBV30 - TGTGCCTGGGGGGACAGTTATAATTCACCCCTCCACTTT CAWGDSYNSPLHF
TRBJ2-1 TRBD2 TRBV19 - TGTGCCAGTAGCCCTAGCGGGAGGGATGAGCAGTTCTTC CASSPSGRDEQFF
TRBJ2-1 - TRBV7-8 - TGTGCCAGCAGTCTTAGCGGACCCATCTCCTACAATGAGCAGTTCTTC CASSLSGPISYNEQFF
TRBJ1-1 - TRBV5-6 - TGTGCCAGCAGCTTGTCTAAACAGTTCGCTGAAGCTTTCTTT CASSLSKQFAEAFF
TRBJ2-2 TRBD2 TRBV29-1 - TGCAGCGTTTGGGGGGGGGACGGTAACACCGGGGAGCTGTTTTTT CSVWGGDGNTGELFF
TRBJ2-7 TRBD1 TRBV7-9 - TGTGCCAGCAGTCCCGACAGGGCTAGGTACGAGCAGTACTTC CASSPDRARYEQYF
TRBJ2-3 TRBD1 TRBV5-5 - TGTGCCAGCAGCTTGGCGTCGGACAGGGGGACGGGTACGCAGTATTTT CASSLASDRGTGTQYF
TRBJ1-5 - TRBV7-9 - TGTGCCAGCAGCTCCAGGGATAGCAATCAGCCCCAGCATTTT CASSSRDSNQPQHF
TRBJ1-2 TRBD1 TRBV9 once TGTGCCAGCAGCGGACAGGGACCAAACTATGGCTACACCTTC CASSGQGPNYGYTF
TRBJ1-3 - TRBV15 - TGTGCCACCAGCAGGTACATCTCTGGAAACACCATATATTTT CATSRYISGNTIYF
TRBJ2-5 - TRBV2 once TGTGCCAGCAGCGGGATGGTTGGAGAGACCCAGTACTTC CASSGMVGETQYF
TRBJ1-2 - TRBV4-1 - TGCGCCAGCAGCCAAGAAACAGGCTATGGCTACACCTTC CASSQETGYGYTF
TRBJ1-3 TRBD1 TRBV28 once TGTGCCAGCAGTTTCGGCAGGGGGCTATACGGAAACACCATATATTTT CASSFGRGLYGNTIYF
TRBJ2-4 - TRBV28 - TGTGCCAGCAGCCCAGGGGGGTCCAAAAACATTCAGTACTTC CASSPGGSKNIQYF
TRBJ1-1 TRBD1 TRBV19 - TGTGCCAGTAGTATAGGACAGGGTGACACTGAAGCTTTCTTT CASSIGQGDTEAFF
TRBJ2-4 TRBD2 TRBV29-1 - TGCAGCGCTACCACGACTAGCGGGTTAGCCAAAAACATTCAGTACTTC CSATTTSGLAKNIQYF
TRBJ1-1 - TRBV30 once TGTGCCTGGAGTAACACAGGGAGTTGGACTGAAGCTTTCTTT CAWSNTGSWTEAFF
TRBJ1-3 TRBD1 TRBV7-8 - TGTGCCAGCAGCTGGCCCAGGACAGGCCGGCGGGACACCATATATTTT CASSWPRTGRRDTIYF
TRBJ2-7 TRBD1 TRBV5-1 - TGCGCCAGCAGCTCCCCGACCGGGACAGGGGACCACGAGCAGTACTTC CASSSPTGTGDHEQYF
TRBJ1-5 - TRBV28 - TGTGCCAGCAGTTTAAGTTTCGGACACGGAATTACTAGCAATCAGCCCCAGCATTTT CASSLSFGHGITSNQPQHF
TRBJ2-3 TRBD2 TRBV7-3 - TGTGCCAGCAGCCTGACTAGCGGGAGGGCAGATACGCAGTATTTT CASSLTSGRADTQYF
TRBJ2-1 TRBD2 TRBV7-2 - TGTGCCAGGCGGGCGGGAGCATACAATGAGCAGTTCTTC CARRAGAYNEQFF
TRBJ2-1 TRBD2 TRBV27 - TGTGCCAGCAGTGGAGGGACTAGCGGGAGGGATGAGCAGTTCTTC CASSGGTSGRDEQFF
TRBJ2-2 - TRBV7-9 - TGTGCCAGCAGCCGACTCGGTAGCGGGGAGCTGTTTTTT CASSRLGSGELFF
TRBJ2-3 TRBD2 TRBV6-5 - TGTGCCAGCAGTTGGGGACTAGCGGGGGGGCTCGATACGCAGTATTTT CASSWGLAGGLDTQYF
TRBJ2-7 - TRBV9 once TGTGCCAGCAGCGGACAGAGTGCTGAGCAGTACTTC CASSGQSAEQYF
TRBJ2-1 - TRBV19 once TGTGCCAGTAGTATAGCACCCGGGGTGAATGAGCAGTTCTTC CASSIAPGVNEQFF
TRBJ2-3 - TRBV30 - TGTGCCTGGAGCATTCCAGATACGCAGTATTTT CAWSIPDTQYF
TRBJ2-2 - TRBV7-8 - TGTGCCGGAATACAAGGGGGGGCCGGGGAGCTGTTTTTT CAGIQGGAGELFF
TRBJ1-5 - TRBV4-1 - TGCGCCAGCAGCCACGGGTTGGAGAGGGCGGGATTCCAGCCCCAGCATTTT CASSHGLERAGFQPQHF
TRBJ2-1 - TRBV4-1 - TGCGCCAGCAGTTATCACAATGAGCAGTTCTTC CASSYHNEQFF
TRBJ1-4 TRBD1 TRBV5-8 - TGTGCCAGCAGCTTGGCCGGGACAGGGCATGAAAAACTGTTTTTT CASSLAGTGHEKLFF
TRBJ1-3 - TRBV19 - TGTGCCAGTAGTATTGAATCAGAAAACACCATATATTTT CASSIESENTIYF
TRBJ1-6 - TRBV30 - TGTGCCTGGAGCACGGGGATTAATTCACCCCTCCACTTT CAWSTGINSPLHF
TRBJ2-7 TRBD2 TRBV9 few TGTGCCAGCAGCGTATCGCCCCTTCTAGCGGTTCCCTACGAGCAGTACTTC CASSVSPLLAVPYEQYF
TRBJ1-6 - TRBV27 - TGTGCCAGCAGTTCCAACTATAATTCACCCCTCCACTTT CASSSNYNSPLHF
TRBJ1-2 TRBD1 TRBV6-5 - TGTGCCAGCAGTTACTCGAGGGGGCGAGGCTACACCTTC CASSYSRGRGYTF
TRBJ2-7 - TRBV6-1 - TGTGCCAGCAGCCCCGACAGATCCTACGAGCAGTACTTC CASSPDRSYEQYF